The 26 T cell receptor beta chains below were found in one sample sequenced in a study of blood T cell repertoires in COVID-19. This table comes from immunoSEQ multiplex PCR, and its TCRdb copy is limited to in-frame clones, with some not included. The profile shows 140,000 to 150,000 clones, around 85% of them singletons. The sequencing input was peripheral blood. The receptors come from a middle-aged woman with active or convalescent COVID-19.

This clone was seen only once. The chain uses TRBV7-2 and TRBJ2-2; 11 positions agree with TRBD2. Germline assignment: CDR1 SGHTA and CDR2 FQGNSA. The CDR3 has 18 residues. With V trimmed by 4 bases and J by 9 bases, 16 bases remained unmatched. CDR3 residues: CASSSPPLAGGRHRELFF. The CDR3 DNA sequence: TGTGCCAGCAGCTCCCCCCCCCTAGCGGGGGGCCGTCACCGGGAGCTGTTTTTT.

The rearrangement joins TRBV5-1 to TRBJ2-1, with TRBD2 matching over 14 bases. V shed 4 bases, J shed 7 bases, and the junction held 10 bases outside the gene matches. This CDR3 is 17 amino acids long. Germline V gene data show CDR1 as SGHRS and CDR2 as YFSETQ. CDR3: CASSPLGLAGGLNEQFF. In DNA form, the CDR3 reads TGCGCCAGCAGCCCCCTCGGACTAGCGGGAGGTCTAAATGAGCAGTTCTTC.

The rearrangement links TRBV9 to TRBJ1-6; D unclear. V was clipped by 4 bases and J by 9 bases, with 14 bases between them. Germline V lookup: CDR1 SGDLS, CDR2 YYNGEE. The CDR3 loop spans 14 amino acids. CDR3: CASSSARGSSPLHF. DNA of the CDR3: TGTGCCAGCAGCTCTGCCAGAGGGTCTTCACCCCTCCACTTT.

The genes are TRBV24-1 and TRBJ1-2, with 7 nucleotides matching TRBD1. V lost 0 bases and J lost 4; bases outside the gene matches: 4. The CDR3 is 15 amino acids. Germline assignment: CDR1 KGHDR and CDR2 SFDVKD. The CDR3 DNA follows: TGTGCCACCAGTGATTTGGGACAGGACTTCTATGGCTACACCTTC. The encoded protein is CATSDLGQDFYGYTF.

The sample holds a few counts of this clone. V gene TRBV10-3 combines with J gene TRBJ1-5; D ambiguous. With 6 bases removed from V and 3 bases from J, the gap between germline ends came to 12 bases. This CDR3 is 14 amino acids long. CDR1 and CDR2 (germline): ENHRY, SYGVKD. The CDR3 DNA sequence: TGTGCCATCAGCGAAAGGGAGGACAATCAGCCCCAGCATTTT. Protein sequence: CAISEREDNQPQHF.

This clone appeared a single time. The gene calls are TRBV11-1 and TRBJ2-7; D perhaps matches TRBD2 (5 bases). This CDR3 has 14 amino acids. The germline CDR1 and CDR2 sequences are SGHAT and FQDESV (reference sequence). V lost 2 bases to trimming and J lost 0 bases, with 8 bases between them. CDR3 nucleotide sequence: TGTGCCAGCAGCTTAAAAGGGAGCTCCTACGAGCAGTACTTC. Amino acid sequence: CASSLKGSSYEQYF.

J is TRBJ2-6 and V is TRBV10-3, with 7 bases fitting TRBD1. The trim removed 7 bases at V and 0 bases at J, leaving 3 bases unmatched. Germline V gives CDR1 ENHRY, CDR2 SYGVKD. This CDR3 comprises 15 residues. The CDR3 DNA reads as TGTGCCATCACCGGGACAGCCTCTGGGGCCAACGTCCTGACTTTC. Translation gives CAITGTASGANVLTF.

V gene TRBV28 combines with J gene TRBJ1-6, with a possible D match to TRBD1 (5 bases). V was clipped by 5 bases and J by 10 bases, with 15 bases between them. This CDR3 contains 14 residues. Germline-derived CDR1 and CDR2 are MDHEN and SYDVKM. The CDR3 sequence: CASSDGSGGSPLHF. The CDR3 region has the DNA TGTGCCAGCAGTGACGGATCCGGGGGGTCACCCCTCCACTTT.

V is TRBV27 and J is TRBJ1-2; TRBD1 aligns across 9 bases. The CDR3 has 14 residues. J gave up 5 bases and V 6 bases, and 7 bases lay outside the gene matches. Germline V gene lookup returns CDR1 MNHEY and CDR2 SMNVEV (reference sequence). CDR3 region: CASRGTGGQYGYTF. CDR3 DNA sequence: TGTGCCAGCAGGGGAACAGGGGGCCAATATGGCTACACCTTC.

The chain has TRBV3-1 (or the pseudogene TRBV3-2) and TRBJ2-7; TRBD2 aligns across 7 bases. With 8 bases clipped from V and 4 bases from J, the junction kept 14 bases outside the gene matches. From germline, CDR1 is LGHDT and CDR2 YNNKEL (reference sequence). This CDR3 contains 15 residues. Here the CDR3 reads CASSGDRGDHYEQYF. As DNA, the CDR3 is TGTGCCAGCTCCGGGGACCGGGGGGACCATTACGAGCAGTACTTC.

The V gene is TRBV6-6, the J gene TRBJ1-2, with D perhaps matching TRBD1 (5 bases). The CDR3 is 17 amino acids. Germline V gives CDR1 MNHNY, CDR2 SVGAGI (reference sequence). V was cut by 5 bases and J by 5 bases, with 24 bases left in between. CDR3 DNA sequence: TGTGCCAGCAGTCATTTTACCAACCCGACAGACCGATATGGCTACACCTTC. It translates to CASSHFTNPTDRYGYTF.

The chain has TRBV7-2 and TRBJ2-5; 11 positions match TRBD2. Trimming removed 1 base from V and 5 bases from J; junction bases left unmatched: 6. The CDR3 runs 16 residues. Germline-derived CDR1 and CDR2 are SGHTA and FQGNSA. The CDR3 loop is CASSLGVAGGEETQYF. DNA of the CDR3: TGTGCCAGCAGCTTAGGGGTAGCGGGGGGGGAGGAGACCCAGTACTTC.

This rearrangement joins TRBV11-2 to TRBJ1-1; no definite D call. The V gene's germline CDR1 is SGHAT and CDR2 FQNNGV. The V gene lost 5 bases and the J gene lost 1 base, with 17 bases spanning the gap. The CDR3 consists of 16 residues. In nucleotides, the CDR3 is TGTGCCAGCAGCCTACGCGGTCCTTCCGGGAACACTGAAGCTTTCTTT. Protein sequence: CASSLRGPSGNTEAFF.

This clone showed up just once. CDR3 protein: CASSPTVGQGNTEAFF. Written as DNA, the CDR3 is TGTGCCAGCAGCCCGACCGTCGGACAGGGGAACACTGAAGCTTTCTTT. The V gene is TRBV6-4, the J gene TRBJ1-1, with 8 bases that match TRBD1. The CDR3 is 16 amino acids. The V and J ends lost 6 bases and 1 base, in that order; junction bases with no gene match: 10. The germline gives CDR1 MRHNA, CDR2 SNTAGT.

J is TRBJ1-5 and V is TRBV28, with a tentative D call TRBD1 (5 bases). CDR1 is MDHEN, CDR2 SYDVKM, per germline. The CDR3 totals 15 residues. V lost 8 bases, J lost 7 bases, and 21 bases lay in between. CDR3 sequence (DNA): TGTGCCAGCCACACACTTCAGGGAGGAAGGCAGCCCCAGCATTTT. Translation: CASHTLQGGRQPQHF.

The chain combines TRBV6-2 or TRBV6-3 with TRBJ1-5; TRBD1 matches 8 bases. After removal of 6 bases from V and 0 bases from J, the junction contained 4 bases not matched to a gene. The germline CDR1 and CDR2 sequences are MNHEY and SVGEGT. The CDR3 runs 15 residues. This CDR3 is CASSPTGVSNQPQHF. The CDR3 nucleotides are TGTGCCAGCAGCCCGACAGGGGTTAGCAATCAGCCCCAGCATTTT.

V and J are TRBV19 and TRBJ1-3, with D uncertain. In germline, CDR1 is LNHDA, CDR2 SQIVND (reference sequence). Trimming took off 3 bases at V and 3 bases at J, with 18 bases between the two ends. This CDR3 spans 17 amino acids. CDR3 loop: CASSIPGRTYGGNTIYF. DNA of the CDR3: TGTGCCAGTAGTATCCCCGGGCGGACTTATGGTGGAAACACCATATATTTT.

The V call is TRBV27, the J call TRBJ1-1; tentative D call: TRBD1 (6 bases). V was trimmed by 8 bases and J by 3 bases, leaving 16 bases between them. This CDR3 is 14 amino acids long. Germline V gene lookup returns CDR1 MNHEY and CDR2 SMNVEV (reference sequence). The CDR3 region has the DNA TGTGCCAGCTCCCAGGGGCGGATTCACACTGAAGCTTTCTTT. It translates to CASSQGRIHTEAFF.

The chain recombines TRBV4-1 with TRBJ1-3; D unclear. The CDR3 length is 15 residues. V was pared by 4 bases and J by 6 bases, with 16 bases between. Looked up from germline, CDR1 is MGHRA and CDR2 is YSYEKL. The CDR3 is CASSPTGRAANTIYF. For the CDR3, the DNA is TGCGCCAGCAGCCCGACTGGGAGGGCGGCAAACACCATATATTTT.

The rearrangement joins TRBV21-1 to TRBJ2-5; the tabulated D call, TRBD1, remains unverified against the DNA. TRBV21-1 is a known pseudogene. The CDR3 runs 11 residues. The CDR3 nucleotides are TGTGCCGTCCTCTGCAGGCCAACCCAGTACTTC. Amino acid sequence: CAVLCRPTQYF.

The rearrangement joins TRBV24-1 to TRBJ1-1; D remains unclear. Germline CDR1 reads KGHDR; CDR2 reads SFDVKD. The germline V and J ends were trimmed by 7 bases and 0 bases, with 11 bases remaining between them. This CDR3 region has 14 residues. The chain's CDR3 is CATRGSFMNTEAFF. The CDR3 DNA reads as TGTGCCACCAGGGGCAGCTTCATGAACACTGAAGCTTTCTTT.

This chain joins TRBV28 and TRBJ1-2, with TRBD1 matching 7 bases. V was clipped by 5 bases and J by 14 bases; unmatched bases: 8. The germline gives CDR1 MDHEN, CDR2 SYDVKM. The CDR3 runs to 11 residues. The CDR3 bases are TGTGCCAGCAGTAGGACAGGACTTTGTACCTTC. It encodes CASSRTGLCTF.

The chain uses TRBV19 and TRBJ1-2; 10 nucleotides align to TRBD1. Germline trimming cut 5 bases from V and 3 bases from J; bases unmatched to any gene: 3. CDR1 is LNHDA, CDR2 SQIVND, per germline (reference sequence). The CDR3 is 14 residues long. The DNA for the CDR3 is TGTGCCAGTAGTGACAGGGGGCGCGACTATGGCTACACCTTC. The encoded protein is CASSDRGRDYGYTF. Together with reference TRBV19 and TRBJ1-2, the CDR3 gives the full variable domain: DGGITQSPKYLFRKEGQNVTLSCEQNLNHDAMYWYRQDPGQGLRLIYYSQIVNDFQKGDIAEGYSVSREKKESFPLTVTSAQKNPTAFYLCASSDRGRDYGYTFGSGTRLTVV.

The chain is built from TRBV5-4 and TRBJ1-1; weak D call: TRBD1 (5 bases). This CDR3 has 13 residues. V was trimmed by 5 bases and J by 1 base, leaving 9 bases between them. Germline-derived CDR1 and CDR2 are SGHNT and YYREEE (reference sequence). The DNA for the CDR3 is TGTGCCAGCAGACAGGATCCGAACACTGAAGCTTTCTTT. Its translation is CASRQDPNTEAFF. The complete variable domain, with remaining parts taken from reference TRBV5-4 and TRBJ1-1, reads ETGVTQSPTHLIKTRGQQVTLRCSSQSGHNTVSWYQQALGQGPQFIFQYYREEENGRGNFPPRFSGLQFPNYSSELNVNALELDDSALYLCASRQDPNTEAFFGQGTRLTVV.

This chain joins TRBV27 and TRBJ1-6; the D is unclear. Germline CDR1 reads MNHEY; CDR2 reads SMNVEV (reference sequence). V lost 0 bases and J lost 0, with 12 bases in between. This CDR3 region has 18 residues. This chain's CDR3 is CASSLSMMAISYNSPLHF. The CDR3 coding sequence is TGTGCCAGCAGTTTATCGATGATGGCCATCTCCTATAATTCACCCCTCCACTTT.

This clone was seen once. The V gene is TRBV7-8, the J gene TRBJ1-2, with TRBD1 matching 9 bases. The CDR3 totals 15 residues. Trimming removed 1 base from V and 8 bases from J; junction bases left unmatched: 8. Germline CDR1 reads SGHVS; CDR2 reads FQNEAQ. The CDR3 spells CASSLEGQGSEGYTF. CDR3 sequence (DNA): TGTGCCAGCAGCTTAGAGGGACAGGGATCGGAAGGCTACACCTTC. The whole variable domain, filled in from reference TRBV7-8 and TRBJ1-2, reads GAGVSQSPRYKVAKRGQDVALRCDPISGHVSLFWYQQALGQGPEFLTYFQNEAQLDKSGLPSDRFFAERPEGSVSTLKIQRTQQEDSAVYLCASSLEGQGSEGYTFGSGTRLTVV.